The 14 T cell receptor beta chains below all came from one sample that was sequenced in a study of vaccination and CD4 T cells after COVID-19. With the Oncomine TCR Beta short-read assay, DNA from cultured CD4+ T cells was sequenced. Scientists extracted genomic DNA from CD4+ T cells grown in culture. TCRdb called the PCR reads again in MiXCR, with one record for every CDR3 protein. The sample has about 7,000 distinct CDR3 sequences; about 35% are singletons. Treatment described: approximately 11-day PBMC culture with coronavirus spike peptide pools or control peptides (ViraFEST assay). CD4+ T-cell collection from the unexposed donor predated the COVID-19 pandemic (2011-2018). The antigens these receptors bind are not known. The sample consisted of CD4+ T cells from blood, cultured in vitro. The receptors stem from a human donor in good health.

The chain uses TRBV7-6 and TRBJ2-7; weak D call: TRBD2 (5 bases). V lost 2 bases and J lost 3, with 14 bases in between. The CDR3 has 15 residues. Germline V gene sequence: CDR1 SGHVS, CDR2 FNYEAQ. The CDR3 nucleotides read TGTGCCAGCAGCTTATTACACGGGGTCATCTACGAGCAGTACTTC. This encodes CASSLLHGVIYEQYF.

This sequence joins TRBV7-9 and TRBJ2-5; D perhaps matches TRBD2 (6 bases). Germline CDR1 is SEHNR and CDR2 is FQNEAQ (reference sequence). The CDR3 runs to 16 residues. V dropped 4 bases and J dropped 0 bases, with 15 bases sitting between them. CDR3 sequence (DNA): TGTGCCAGCAGCTCCCGGGGGTGGGGGTACCAAGAGACCCAGTACTTC. It yields the protein CASSSRGWGYQETQYF.

This clonotype is labeled as medium-sized. The V and J genes are TRBV11-2 and TRBJ2-7, with no clear D. The germline gives CDR1 SGHAT, CDR2 FQNNGV. The CDR3 loop spans 13 amino acids. V lost 1 base, J lost 5 bases, and 9 bases lay in between. The CDR3 here is CASSLVSADEQYF. The CDR3 bases are TGTGCCAGCAGCTTAGTCTCAGCTGACGAGCAGTACTTC.

Only a few counts were recorded for this clonotype. The CDR3 nucleotides read TGTGCCAGCAGCCCTTGGACAGGGGGGGACACTGAAGCTTTCTTT. It yields the protein CASSPWTGGDTEAFF. V is TRBV11-2 and J is TRBJ1-1; the match to TRBD1 covers 10 bases. V gave up 5 bases and J gave up 3 bases; unmatched junction bases: 6. Per germline, CDR1 SGHAT and CDR2 FQNNGV. This CDR3 has 15 residues.

On this clonotype: One junction end disagrees with the germline gene, perhaps due to a read error. The V call is TRBV7-8, the J call TRBJ2-7, with D possibly TRBD1 on 6 matching bases. Germline V gene lookup returns CDR1 SGHVS and CDR2 FQNEAQ. This CDR3 has 14 residues. CDR3 sequence reads: CTSSLGGGYGEQYF. In nucleotides, the CDR3 is TGTACCAGCAGCTTAGGTGGGGGCTACGGCGAGCAGTACTTC.

The rearrangement links TRBV9 to TRBJ1-1, with D hard to call. With 4 bases removed from V and 1 base from J, the gap between germline ends came to 8 bases. The CDR3 spans 13 residues. CDR1 and CDR2 from the germline V gene are SGDLS and YYNGEE. The CDR3 sequence is CASSIRPNTEAFF. The CDR3 DNA follows: TGTGCCAGCAGCATCCGCCCGAACACTGAAGCTTTCTTT. Full variable domain (rest looked up from reference TRBV9 and TRBJ1-1): DSGVTQTPKHLITATGQRVTLRCSPRSGDLSVYWYQQSLDQGLQFLIQYYNGEERAKGNILERFSAQQFPDLHSELNLSSLELGDSALYFCASSIRPNTEAFFGQGTRLTVV.

V usage is TRBV20-1 and J usage is TRBJ2-3; the D gene is possibly TRBD1 (5 bases). This CDR3 is built from 12 residues. Germline CDR1 is DFQATT and CDR2 is SNEGSKA (reference sequence). V was trimmed by 5 bases and J by 1 base, leaving 7 bases between them. The CDR3 loop reads CSASRGTDTQYF. The CDR3, as DNA: TGCAGTGCTTCCAGGGGCACAGATACGCAGTATTTT.

The chain carries TRBV6-1 and TRBJ1-2; D is undetermined. Trimming left V 5 bases short and J 4 bases short, with 11 bases between. Germline V gene sequence: CDR1 MNHNS, CDR2 SASEGT. This CDR3 has 13 residues. The CDR3 protein is CASSPRTGYGYTF. Written as DNA, the CDR3 is TGTGCCAGCAGTCCTCGGACGGGCTATGGCTACACCTTC.

This clonotype was seen only a few times. The chain carries TRBV6-2 or TRBV6-3 and TRBJ2-7; possibly TRBD1 for D (6 bases). Per germline, CDR1 MNHEY and CDR2 SVGEGT. The CDR3 spans 14 residues. Trimming pared 8 bases from V and 4 bases from J, leaving 18 bases between. The CDR3 loop reads CASAYRVPFYEQYF. The CDR3 coding sequence is TGTGCCAGCGCCTACAGGGTCCCCTTTTACGAGCAGTACTTC.

This clonotype occurred once. The CDR3 is CASSPGDNGGTIYF. CDR3 DNA: TGCGCCAGCAGCCCGGGAGACAATGGGGGCACCATATATTTT. The chain is built from TRBV4-3 and TRBJ1-3, with a weak D call TRBD1 (5 bases). Germline CDR1 and CDR2: LGHNA and YSLEER. There are 14 residues in the CDR3. The V and J ends lost 4 bases and 9 bases respectively, with 16 bases between them.

The chain couples TRBV27 to TRBJ2-1; no definite D call. This CDR3 has 12 amino acids. Trimming took 2 bases from V and 7 from J, leaving 6 bases between them. Germline CDR1 MNHEY, CDR2 SMNVEV (reference sequence). For the CDR3, the DNA is TGTGCCAGCAGTTTAATTGGGAATGAGCAGTTCTTC. Protein: CASSLIGNEQFF.

The V and J genes are TRBV7-6 and TRBJ2-5; TRBD1 matches 8 bases. The V segment lost 5 bases and the J segment 5 bases; nucleotides outside the gene matches: 4. Germline CDR1 reads SGHVS; CDR2 reads FNYEAQ. The CDR3 is 13 amino acids. The CDR3 loop reads CASSNRGKETQYF. The CDR3 DNA is TGTGCCAGCAGCAACAGGGGGAAGGAGACCCAGTACTTC.

The chain employs TRBV20-1 and TRBJ2-5; D gene ambiguous. Per the germline V gene, CDR1 is DFQATT and CDR2 is SNEGSKA (reference sequence). There are 13 residues in the CDR3. CDR3 in DNA: TGCAGCGTACCCCGACAAGTTTCGGAGACCCAGTACTTC. This encodes CSVPRQVSETQYF.

The chain has TRBV28 and TRBJ2-5; 8 bases match TRBD2. CDR1 MDHEN and CDR2 SYDVKM come from the germline V gene. Germline trimming cut 5 bases from V and 3 bases from J; bases unmatched to any gene: 2. This CDR3 has 13 residues. DNA of the CDR3: TGTGCCAGCAGTCCGGGAGGGGAAGAGACCCAGTACTTC. The encoded protein is CASSPGGEETQYF.